The clone carrying this TCR beta chain was recorded once. This record comes from a study of blood T cell repertoires in COVID-19. Overall study context: Italy, Spain and the United States were the sources of the convalescent and acute COVID-19 samples. Nucleic acid was either cDNA or gDNA, and it came from T cells, B-cell-depleted T cells, or PBMCs.

The V and J ends lost 10 bases and 6 bases respectively, with 12 bases between them. The CDR3 is 11 amino acids. Germline lookup yields CDR1 SNHLY and CDR2 FYNNEI. Sequenced by immunoSEQ multiplex PCR; TCRdb stores in-frame clones only, minus some. The sample carries about 270,000 clones, approximately 86% recorded once. This chain uses TRBV2 with TRBJ1-1, with unresolved D. The sequence was obtained from a man in his forties who had recovered from COVID-19. Sequencing was performed on peripheral blood. In DNA, the CDR3 is TGTGCCACCCCCGTAACTCCTGAAGCTTTCTTT. Translating it yields CATPVTPEAFF.